The source of this T cell receptor (beta chain) is a study of blood T cell repertoires in COVID-19. Whole-study context: Collection of acute and convalescent COVID-19 samples took place in the United States, Italy and Spain. PBMCs, B-cell-depleted T cells, or T cells provided the cDNA or gDNA that made up the material.

Under the authors' procedure: Reference gene primer amplification gave nucleated cell count estimates. Produced via immunoSEQ multiplex PCR; TCRdb's table is partial and in-frame only. V, J and clone size reflect that table, while D and trimming were determined from the DNA. The table has 150,000 to 200,000 clones, roughly nine tenths seen once. Germline-derived CDR1 and CDR2 are GTSNPN and SVGIG (reference sequence). This CDR3 has 14 amino acids. V was pared by 5 bases and J by 0 bases, with 11 bases between. Seattle's cohort entered during active infection and was followed longitudinally. The specimen was peripheral blood. This receptor was taken from an older woman with COVID-19, enrolled during active disease. The chain carries TRBV30 and TRBJ1-3; tentatively, D is TRBD1 (5 bases). The CDR3 region has the DNA TGTGCCTGGGAGGGGTTGGGCTCTGGAAACACCATATATTTT. As protein: CAWEGLGSGNTIYF.